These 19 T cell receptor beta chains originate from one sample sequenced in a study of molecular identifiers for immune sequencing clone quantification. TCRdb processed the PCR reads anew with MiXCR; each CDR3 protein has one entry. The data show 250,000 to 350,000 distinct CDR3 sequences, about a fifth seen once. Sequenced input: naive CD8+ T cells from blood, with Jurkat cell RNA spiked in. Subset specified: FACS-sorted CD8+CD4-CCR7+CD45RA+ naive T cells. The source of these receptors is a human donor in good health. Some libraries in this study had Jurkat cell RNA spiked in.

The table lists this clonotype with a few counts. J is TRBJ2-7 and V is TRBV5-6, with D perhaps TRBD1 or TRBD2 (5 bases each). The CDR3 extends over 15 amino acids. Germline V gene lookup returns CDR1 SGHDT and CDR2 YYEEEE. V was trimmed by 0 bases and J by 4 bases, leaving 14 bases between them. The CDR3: CASSLVQGPRYEQYF. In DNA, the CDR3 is TGTGCCAGCAGCTTGGTTCAGGGACCAAGGTACGAGCAGTACTTC.

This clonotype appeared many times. The CDR3 DNA sequence: TGTGCCAGCAGTTTAGACAACGTGGAGCAGTACTTC. Protein sequence: CASSLDNVEQYF. The V call is TRBV28, the J call TRBJ2-7; D unresolved. The V gene's germline CDR1 is MDHEN and CDR2 SYDVKM. CDR3 length equals 12 residues. V was cut by 2 bases and J by 7 bases, with 9 bases left in between.

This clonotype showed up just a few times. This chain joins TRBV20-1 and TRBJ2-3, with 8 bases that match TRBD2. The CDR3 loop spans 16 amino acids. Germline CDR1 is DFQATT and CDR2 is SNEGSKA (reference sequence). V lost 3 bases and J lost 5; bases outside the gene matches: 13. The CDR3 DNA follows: TGCAGTGCTAGGACGATATTACTAGCGGTTGGAGATACGCAGTATTTT. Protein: CSARTILLAVGDTQYF.

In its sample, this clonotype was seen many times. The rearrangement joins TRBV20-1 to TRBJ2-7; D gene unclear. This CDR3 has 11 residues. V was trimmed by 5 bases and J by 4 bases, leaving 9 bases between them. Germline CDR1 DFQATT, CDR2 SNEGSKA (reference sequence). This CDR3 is CSAEPYYEQYF. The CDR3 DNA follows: TGCAGTGCTGAACCGTATTACGAGCAGTACTTC.

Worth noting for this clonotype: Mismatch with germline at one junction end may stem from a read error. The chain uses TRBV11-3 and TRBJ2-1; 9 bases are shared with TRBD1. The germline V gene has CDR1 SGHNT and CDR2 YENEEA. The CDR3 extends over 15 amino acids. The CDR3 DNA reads TGTGCCAACAGCAACGCCAGGACAGGGGACAATGAGCAGTTCTTC. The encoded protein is CANSNARTGDNEQFF.

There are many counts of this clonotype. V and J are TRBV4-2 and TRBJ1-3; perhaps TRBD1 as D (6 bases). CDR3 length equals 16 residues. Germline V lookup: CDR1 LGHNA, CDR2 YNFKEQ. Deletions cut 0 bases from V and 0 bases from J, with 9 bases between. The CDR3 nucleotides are TGTGCCAGCAGCCAAGATTGGACAGACTCTGGAAACACCATATATTTT. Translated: CASSQDWTDSGNTIYF.

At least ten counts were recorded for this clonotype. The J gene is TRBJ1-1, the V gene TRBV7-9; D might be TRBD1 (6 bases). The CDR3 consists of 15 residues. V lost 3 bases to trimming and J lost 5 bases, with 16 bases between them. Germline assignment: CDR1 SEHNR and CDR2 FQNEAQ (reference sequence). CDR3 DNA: TGTGCCAGCAGCTTGAACATGGGGGCGCGGACTGAAGCTTTCTTT. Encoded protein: CASSLNMGARTEAFF.

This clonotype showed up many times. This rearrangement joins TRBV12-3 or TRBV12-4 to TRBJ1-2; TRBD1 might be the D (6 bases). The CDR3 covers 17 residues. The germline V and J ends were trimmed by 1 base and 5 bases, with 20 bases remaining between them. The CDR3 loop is CASSLVFGAGGAYGYTF. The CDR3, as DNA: TGTGCCAGCAGTTTAGTGTTTGGAGCGGGGGGCGCGTATGGCTACACCTTC.

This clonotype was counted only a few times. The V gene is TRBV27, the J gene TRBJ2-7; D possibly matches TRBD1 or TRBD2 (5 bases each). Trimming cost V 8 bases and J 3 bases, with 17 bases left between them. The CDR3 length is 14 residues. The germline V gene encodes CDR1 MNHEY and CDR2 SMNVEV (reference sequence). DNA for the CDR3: TGTGCCAGCGGGGACGGAAACGATTTCTACGAGCAGTACTTC. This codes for CASGDGNDFYEQYF.

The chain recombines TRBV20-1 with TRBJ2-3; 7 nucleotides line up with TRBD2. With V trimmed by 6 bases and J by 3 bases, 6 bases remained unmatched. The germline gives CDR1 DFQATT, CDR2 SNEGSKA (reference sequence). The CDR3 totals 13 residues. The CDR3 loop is CSANGLVTDTQYF. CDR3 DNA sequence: TGCAGTGCGAACGGACTAGTTACAGATACGCAGTATTTT.

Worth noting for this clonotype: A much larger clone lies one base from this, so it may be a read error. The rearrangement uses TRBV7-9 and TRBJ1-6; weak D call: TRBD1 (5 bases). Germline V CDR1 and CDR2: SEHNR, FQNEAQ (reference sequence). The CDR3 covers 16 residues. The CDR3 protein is CACSPSWDGRGAPLHF. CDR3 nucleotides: TGTGCCTGCAGCCCAAGCTGGGACGGGCGAGGGGCACCCCTCCACTTT. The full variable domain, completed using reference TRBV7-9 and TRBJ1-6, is DTGVSQNPRHKITKRGQNVTFRCDPISEHNRLYWYRQTLGQGPEFLTYFQNEAQLEKSRLLSDRFSAERPKGSFSTLEIQRTEQGDSAMYLCACSPSWDGRGAPLHFGNGTRLTVT.

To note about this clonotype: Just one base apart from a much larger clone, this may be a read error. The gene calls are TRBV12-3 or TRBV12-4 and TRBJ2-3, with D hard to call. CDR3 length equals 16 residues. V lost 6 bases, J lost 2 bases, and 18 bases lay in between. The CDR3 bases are TGTGCCAGCAGCTATCTAAAAGGACCGAACACAGATACGCAGTATTTT. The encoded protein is CASSYLKGPNTDTQYF.

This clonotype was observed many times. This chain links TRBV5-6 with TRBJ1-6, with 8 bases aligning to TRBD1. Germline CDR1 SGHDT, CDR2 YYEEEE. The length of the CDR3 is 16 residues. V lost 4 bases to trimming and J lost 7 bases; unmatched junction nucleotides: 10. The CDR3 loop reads CASSGGQGRRNSPLHF. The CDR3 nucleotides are TGTGCCAGCAGCGGCGGACAGGGAAGGCGAAATTCACCCCTCCACTTT.

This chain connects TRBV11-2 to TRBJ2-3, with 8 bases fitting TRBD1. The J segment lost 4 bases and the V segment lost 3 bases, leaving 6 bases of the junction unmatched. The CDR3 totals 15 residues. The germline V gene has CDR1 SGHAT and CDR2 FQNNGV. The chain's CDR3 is CASSFGQGMADTQYF. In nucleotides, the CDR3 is TGTGCCAGCAGCTTTGGACAGGGAATGGCAGATACGCAGTATTTT.

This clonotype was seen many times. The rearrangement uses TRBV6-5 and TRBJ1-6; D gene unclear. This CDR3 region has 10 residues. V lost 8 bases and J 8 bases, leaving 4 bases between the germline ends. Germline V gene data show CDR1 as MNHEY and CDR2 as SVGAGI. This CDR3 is CASGHSPLHF. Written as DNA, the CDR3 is TGTGCCAGCGGCCATTCACCCCTCCACTTT.

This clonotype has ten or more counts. CDR3 sequence (DNA): TGCAGTGCTAGAGATCGTCAGGGGAAACTCTCCTACGAGCAGTACTTC. Translated: CSARDRQGKLSYEQYF. The chain combines TRBV20-1 with TRBJ2-7; perhaps TRBD1 as D (6 bases). There are 16 residues in the CDR3. Trimming took off 0 bases at V and 0 bases at J, with 15 bases between the two ends. Per germline, CDR1 DFQATT and CDR2 SNEGSKA (reference sequence).

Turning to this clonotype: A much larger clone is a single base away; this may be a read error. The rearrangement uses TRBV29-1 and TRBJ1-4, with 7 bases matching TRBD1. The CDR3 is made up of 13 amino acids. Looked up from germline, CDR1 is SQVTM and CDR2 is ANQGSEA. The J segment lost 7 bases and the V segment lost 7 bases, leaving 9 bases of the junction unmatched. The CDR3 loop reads CSALTGLSEKLFF. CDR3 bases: TGCAGCGCCTTGACAGGGTTGAGTGAAAAACTGTTTTTT.

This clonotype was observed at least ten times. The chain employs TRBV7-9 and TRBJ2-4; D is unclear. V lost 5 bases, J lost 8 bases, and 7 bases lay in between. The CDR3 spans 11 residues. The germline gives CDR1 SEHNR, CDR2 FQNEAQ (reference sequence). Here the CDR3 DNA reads TGTGCCAGCAGCCCTCGAGACATTCAGTACTTC. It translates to CASSPRDIQYF. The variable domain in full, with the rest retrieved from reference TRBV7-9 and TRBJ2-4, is DTGVSQNPRHKITKRGQNVTFRCDPISEHNRLYWYRQTLGQGPEFLTYFQNEAQLEKSRLLSDRFSAERPKGSFSTLEIQRTEQGDSAMYLCASSPRDIQYFGAGTRLSVL.

CDR3 DNA sequence: TGTGCCAGCAGTTACTCCTCTAGCGGGGGGGATACGCAGTATTTT. Translation gives CASSYSSSGGDTQYF. This sequence joins TRBV6-2 or TRBV6-3 and TRBJ2-3; TRBD2 agrees at 11 bases. V shed 0 bases, J shed 6 bases, and the junction held 2 bases outside the gene matches. The CDR3 loop spans 15 amino acids. CDR1 is MNHEY and CDR2 is SVGEGT in the germline V gene.